This T cell receptor (beta chain) was documented in a study of T cell repertoires in cytomegalovirus infection. Study context: Both CMV infection and a matching HLA type were indicated by public TCR beta signatures.

Study-wide findings and caveats: It was HLA-C-restricted CMV-specific TCR beta clonotypes that dominated the response ex vivo.

In TCRdb, the reads were re-called with MiXCR into one record per CDR3 protein. The sample consists of around 490,000 distinct CDR3 sequences, less than 30% of them appearing once. Germline-derived CDR1 and CDR2 are SGHVS and FQNEAQ. CDR3 length equals 16 residues. Trimming shortened V by 2 bases and J by 4 bases, and 14 bases separated the two germline ends. This clonotype was counted ten times or more. Its antigen remains unknown. V is TRBV7-8 and J is TRBJ2-2, with D perhaps TRBD2 (6 bases). The clonotype originates from a human donor in good health (CMV status not recorded). Some clones in this sample may be carry-over from other donors' samples. Source material: PBMCs. Here the CDR3 reads CASSLMGGLSTGELFF. CDR3 DNA sequence: TGTGCCAGCAGCTTAATGGGGGGATTGAGCACCGGGGAGCTGTTTTTT.